The present TCR beta chain was sequenced within a study of radiation and T cells in renal cell carcinoma. Per the germline V gene, CDR1 is SGHRS and CDR2 is YFSETQ. Trimming took 3 bases from V and 2 from J, leaving 9 bases between them. This CDR3 comprises 14 residues. The sample's time point: baseline pretreatment blood. The treatment denotes: 15 Gy SBRT to primary tumor, nephrectomy 4 weeks later. Clones were sequenced by immunoSEQ multiplex PCR, and TCRdb holds only the in-frame ones, with some missing. This repertoire shows roughly 150,000 clones, less than 90% found once; its top ten account for around 4.4%.

This receptor was taken from a woman aged 70-85 years with renal cell carcinoma. Sequenced here: blood, sampled from a patient whose treatment included radiotherapy and nephrectomy. V usage is TRBV5-1 and J usage is TRBJ1-3; D may be TRBD1 (6 bases). The CDR3, as DNA: TGCGCCAGCAGCTCGGCAGGGGCTGGAAACACCATATATTTT. Encoded protein: CASSSAGAGNTIYF.